This entry is about one TCR beta chain. What it binds is not known. V shed 2 bases and J 0 bases; nucleotides not matched to a gene: 10. The CDR3 extends over 19 amino acids. Germline V gene data show CDR1 as MDHEN and CDR2 as SYDVKM. This sample is part of a study of post-analysis software for immune sequencing data. TCR beta cDNA libraries had unique molecular identifiers. Each CDR3 protein gets one entry after TCRdb re-called the PCR reads with MiXCR. The sample contains about 160,000 distinct CDR3 sequences, 35% to 40% of which appear only once. Study findings and constraints: Among 5 or 6 TRBV segments more frequent in patients than controls were TRBV5-6, TRBV5-1 and TRBV20-1.

The specimen comprised blood, sampled after autologous hematopoietic stem cell transplantation. The chain has TRBV28 and TRBJ2-3; 11 nucleotides align to TRBD2. This TCR derives from a girl under 18 with multiple sclerosis. DNA of the CDR3: TGTGCCAGCAGTTTACCGCCTTTAGGACTAGCGGGCAGCACAGATACGCAGTATTTT. Translated: CASSLPPLGLAGSTDTQYF.